A single sample gave rise to the 28 T cell receptor beta chains below, sequenced in a study of T cells in Graves' hyperthyroidism and ophthalmopathy. Amplified TCR beta CDR3 regions came from RNA transcripts. A first-round RT-PCR of the TCR CDR3 used the HTBI primer set. TCRdb processed the multiplex PCR reads anew with MiXCR; each CDR3 protein has one entry. The data contain approximately 740,000 distinct CDR3 sequences, less than 15% of them singletons. Sample: blood. The receptors here all came from a young woman with Graves' hyperthyroidism.

This clonotype was seen at least ten times. This chain connects TRBV6-5 to TRBJ1-2, with no clear D. Germline V lookup: CDR1 MNHEY, CDR2 SVGAGI. CDR3 size: 14 residues. The V end was cut by 0 bases, the J end by 7 bases, with 12 bases between. The CDR3 region has the DNA TGTGCCAGCAGTTACTCGACCGGTAGCCCTGGCTACACCTTC. Amino acids: CASSYSTGSPGYTF.

This sequence joins TRBV5-1 and TRBJ1-5; TRBD1 aligns across 10 bases. With 5 bases clipped from V and 5 bases from J, the junction kept 7 bases outside the gene matches. The CDR3 extends over 15 amino acids. Germline V gene data show CDR1 as SGHRS and CDR2 as YFSETQ. The CDR3 DNA reads as TGCGCCAGCAGGAAGGACAGGGGGAGCCATCAGCCCCAGCATTTT. As protein: CASRKDRGSHQPQHF. The whole variable domain, filled in from reference TRBV5-1 and TRBJ1-5, reads KAGVTQTPRYLIKTRGQQVTLSCSPISGHRSVSWYQQTPGQGLQFLFEYFSETQRNKGNFPGRFSGRQFSNSRSEMNVSTLELGDSALYLCASRKDRGSHQPQHFGDGTRLSIL.

This clonotype was counted ten times or more. The chain uses TRBV7-9 and TRBJ1-2; D is ambiguous. V was cut by 2 bases and J by 4 bases, with 14 bases left in between. Germline V gene sequence: CDR1 SEHNR, CDR2 FQNEAQ (reference sequence). The CDR3 covers 15 residues. The CDR3 DNA reads as TGTGCCAGCAGCTTACCGGGTGGACGGTTCTATGGCTACACCTTC. It yields the protein CASSLPGGRFYGYTF.

The chain carries TRBV5-4 and TRBJ2-5; D perhaps matches TRBD2 (6 bases). V was shortened by 4 bases and J by 5 bases, with 15 bases between the two germline ends. Germline V gives CDR1 SGHNT, CDR2 YYREEE (reference sequence). This CDR3 has 14 residues. The CDR3 is CASSPIFGGETQYF. As DNA, the CDR3 is TGTGCCAGCAGCCCGATTTTTGGGGGGGAGACCCAGTACTTC.

This clonotype was seen repeatedly, ten times or more. The V call is TRBV9, the J call TRBJ2-1, with 7 bases aligning to TRBD2. This CDR3 is built from 18 residues. Per germline, CDR1 SGDLS and CDR2 YYNGEE. V trimming: 4 bases; J trimming: 0 bases; junction bases outside the gene matches: 13. For the CDR3, the DNA is TGTGCCAGCAGCATCTCCGGGACTACCACACCCTCCTACAATGAGCAGTTCTTC. This encodes CASSISGTTTPSYNEQFF.

This clonotype was seen only a few times. The chain recombines TRBV19 with TRBJ2-1; 7 positions agree with TRBD1. V shed 3 bases and J 4 bases; nucleotides not matched to a gene: 6. The CDR3 totals 15 residues. Germline CDR1 and CDR2: LNHDA and SQIVND (reference sequence). The CDR3 here is CASSITTGPYNEQFF. The DNA of the CDR3 is TGTGCCAGTAGTATCACGACAGGGCCATACAATGAGCAGTTCTTC.

There are a few counts of this clonotype. This sequence joins TRBV6-5 and TRBJ2-5; D could derive from TRBD1 or TRBD2 (5 bases each). Trimming cost V 0 bases and J 7 bases, with 24 bases left between them. CDR1 MNHEY and CDR2 SVGAGI come from the germline V gene. The CDR3 is 18 residues long. DNA of the CDR3: TGTGCCAGCAGTTACTCGAGGGCGAGGGGTGATGCTGGGAGGACCCAGTACTTC. It translates to CASSYSRARGDAGRTQYF.

This clonotype showed up many times. The chain carries TRBV5-1 and TRBJ2-1; D might be TRBD2 (6 bases). Between the trimmed V and J ends, which lost 2 bases and 5 bases, there was a span of 11 bases. The CDR3 sequence is 14 residues long. The germline gives CDR1 SGHRS, CDR2 YFSETQ. CDR3 amino acids: CASSFGGVNNEQFF. The CDR3 DNA reads as TGCGCCAGCAGCTTCGGAGGGGTTAACAATGAGCAGTTCTTC.

Notes on this clonotype: A much larger clone differs by one base, so this may be a read error. The chain uses TRBV27 and TRBJ1-1; 8 bases fit TRBD1. Germline-derived CDR1 and CDR2 are MNHEY and SMNVEV (reference sequence). The CDR3 totals 15 residues. The CDR3 is CASSARQGPNTETFF. The CDR3 coding sequence is TGTGCCAGCAGTGCCCGACAGGGGCCGAACACTGAAACTTTCTTT.

This clonotype was found many times. This chain uses TRBV13 with TRBJ2-3; possible D gene TRBD1, 6 bases. Deletions cut 1 base from V and 2 bases from J, with 13 bases between. Germline CDR1 and CDR2: PRHDT and FYEKMQ (reference sequence). This CDR3 spans 16 amino acids. The CDR3 loop is CASSLVTGHNTDTQYF. The CDR3 DNA reads as TGTGCCAGCAGCTTAGTTACGGGACATAACACAGATACGCAGTATTTT.

This clonotype was recorded at least ten times. In DNA, the CDR3 is TGCAGTGCCCCGAAACAGGGTCAGGAGACCCAGTACTTC. It specifies CSAPKQGQETQYF. The chain links TRBV20-1 to TRBJ2-5; perhaps TRBD1 as D (6 bases). The ends were cut back, 6 bases at V and 5 bases at J, with 16 bases in the middle. Germline assignment: CDR1 DFQATT and CDR2 SNEGSKA (reference sequence). The CDR3 extends over 13 amino acids.

This clonotype was seen repeatedly, ten times or more. The chain has TRBV4-1 and TRBJ2-5; 7 bases line up with TRBD2. The CDR3 covers 16 residues. CDR1 is MGHRA, CDR2 YSYEKL, per germline. V shed 0 bases, J shed 5 bases, and the junction held 9 bases outside the gene matches. CDR3 in DNA: TGCGCCAGCAGCCAAGAGGGCGCGGGAGAGATGGAGACCCAGTACTTC. Translation: CASSQEGAGEMETQYF.

V and J are TRBV6-1 and TRBJ1-2; D unclear. V lost 1 base and J lost 0, with 9 bases in between. Looked up from germline, CDR1 is MNHNS and CDR2 is SASEGT. The CDR3 runs 15 residues. The CDR3 bases are TGTGCCAGCAGTGAAGGGTCTGCAGCTAACTATGGCTACACCTTC. Amino acid sequence: CASSEGSAANYGYTF.

The table lists this clonotype with many counts. The chain recombines TRBV28 with TRBJ2-5, with D hard to call. The germline V and J ends were trimmed by 6 bases and 1 base, with 9 bases remaining between them. The CDR3 length is 13 residues. Germline loops: CDR1 MDHEN, CDR2 SYDVKM. In DNA, the CDR3 is TGTGCCAGCAGGGGTTCGGGCCAAGAGACCCAGTACTTC. It specifies CASRGSGQETQYF.

The table lists this clonotype with a few counts. This chain joins TRBV7-7 and TRBJ1-3; D is unclear. Germline lookup yields CDR1 SSHAT and CDR2 FNYEAQ (reference sequence). Trimming removed 0 bases at V and 3 bases at J, with 9 bases between. This CDR3 is 15 amino acids long. This CDR3 reads CASSLAVGSGNTIYF. Written as DNA, the CDR3 is TGTGCCAGCAGCTTAGCGGTCGGTAGTGGAAACACCATATATTTT.

This clonotype was seen at least ten times. The chain uses TRBV6-1 and TRBJ1-2, with TRBD1 matching over 10 bases. The J segment lost 2 bases and the V segment lost 8 bases, leaving 5 bases of the junction unmatched. The CDR3 contains 14 residues. Germline CDR1 reads MNHNS; CDR2 reads SASEGT. In DNA, the CDR3 is TGTGCCAGCGTCCGGACAGGGGGAAACTATGGCTACACCTTC. It translates to CASVRTGGNYGYTF.

This clonotype was recorded a few times. The rearrangement uses TRBV6-1 and TRBJ1-4, with 9 bases aligning to TRBD1. Germline loops: CDR1 MNHNS, CDR2 SASEGT. Trimming at V came to 5 bases and at J to 4 bases, leaving 2 bases not matched to a gene. The CDR3 sequence is 14 residues long. The CDR3 spells CASSWTGVNEKLFF. In nucleotides, the CDR3 is TGTGCCAGCAGTTGGACAGGGGTTAATGAAAAACTGTTTTTT.

This clonotype was counted at least ten times. This rearrangement joins TRBV27 to TRBJ2-7, with TRBD2 matching over 9 bases. The germline V gene encodes CDR1 MNHEY and CDR2 SMNVEV (reference sequence). The junction had 6 bases not matched to a gene; V was cut back by 6 bases and J by 0 bases. The CDR3 has 15 residues. The CDR3, as DNA: TGTGCCAGCAGCCTACTAGCGGGCAGCTCCTACGAGCAGTACTTC. Translated, it gives CASSLLAGSSYEQYF.

This chain links TRBV10-3 with TRBJ2-7, with 7 positions matching TRBD1. The germline V gene has CDR1 ENHRY and CDR2 SYGVKD. Germline trimming cut 7 bases from V and 1 base from J; bases unmatched to any gene: 7. The CDR3 extends over 14 amino acids. CDR3 nucleotide sequence: TGTGCCATCAAGCCGGGACAGCCGTCCTACGAGCAGTACTTC. Encoded protein: CAIKPGQPSYEQYF.

CDR3 residues: CATSDFWDGSSYNEQFF. CDR3 in DNA: TGTGCCACCAGTGATTTCTGGGACGGAAGCTCCTACAATGAGCAGTTCTTC. The chain recombines TRBV24-1 with TRBJ2-1, with D perhaps matching TRBD1 or TRBD2 (5 bases each). The CDR3 contains 17 residues. In germline, CDR1 is KGHDR, CDR2 SFDVKD. V lost 1 base, J lost 0 bases, and 12 bases lay in between.

At least ten counts were recorded for this clonotype. The chain links TRBV30 to TRBJ1-4, with a weak D call TRBD1 (5 bases). The CDR3 length is 15 residues. The V gene lost 0 bases and the J gene lost 3 bases, with 11 bases spanning the gap. Germline V gene lookup returns CDR1 GTSNPN and CDR2 SVGIG (reference sequence). In DNA, the CDR3 is TGTGCCTGGAGTGTATTCGGGGACTCTAATGAAAAACTGTTTTTT. This translates into CAWSVFGDSNEKLFF.

This clonotype was seen only a few times. V and J are TRBV7-9 and TRBJ2-2; 7 bases align to TRBD1. The CDR3 runs 19 residues. With V trimmed by 5 bases and J by 2 bases, 17 bases remained unmatched. CDR1 SEHNR and CDR2 FQNEAQ come from the germline V gene (reference sequence). CDR3 DNA: TGTGCCAGCAGCCCATTCCGAGGAGAGGGGACAGCTAACACCGGGGAGCTGTTTTTT. Translation gives CASSPFRGEGTANTGELFF.

The count of this clonotype is one. One end of the junction is discordant with germline, which a read error may explain. V is TRBV19 and J is TRBJ2-1; D ambiguous. The CDR3 contains 16 residues. Germline V CDR1 and CDR2: LNHDA, SQIVND (reference sequence). CDR3 region: CTSSMWVYASYNEQFF. The CDR3, as DNA: TGTACCAGTAGTATGTGGGTGTATGCCTCCTACAATGAGCAGTTCTTC.

In its sample, this clonotype was seen a few times. The chain combines TRBV19 with TRBJ1-1; D ambiguous. V was clipped by 3 bases and J by 11 bases, with 13 bases between them. Germline assignment: CDR1 LNHDA and CDR2 SQIVND (reference sequence). The CDR3 totals 12 residues. CDR3 nucleotides: TGTGCCAGTAGTATGGACGCCGGTCGGGCTTTCTTT. As protein: CASSMDAGRAFF. Supplemented by reference TRBV19 and TRBJ1-1, the full variable domain reads DGGITQSPKYLFRKEGQNVTLSCEQNLNHDAMYWYRQDPGQGLRLIYYSQIVNDFQKGDIAEGYSVSREKKESFPLTVTSAQKNPTAFYLCASSMDAGRAFFGQGTRLTVV.

Many counts were recorded for this clonotype. V and J are TRBV6-1 and TRBJ1-1; possibly TRBD1 for D (6 bases). V lost 8 bases to trimming and J lost 1 base, with 14 bases between them. There are 14 residues in the CDR3. From germline, CDR1 is MNHNS and CDR2 SASEGT. The CDR3: CASGQRGRNTEAFF. The CDR3 bases are TGTGCCAGCGGCCAGCGGGGGCGGAACACTGAAGCTTTCTTT.

This clonotype was seen repeatedly, ten times or more. The chain carries TRBV3-1 and TRBJ1-1, with TRBD1 matching 9 bases. V was clipped by 3 bases and J by 7 bases; unmatched bases: 6. The germline gives CDR1 LGHDT, CDR2 YNNKEL (reference sequence). This CDR3 contains 14 residues. CDR3 loop: CASSHVQGAGEAFF. Written as DNA, the CDR3 is TGTGCCAGCAGCCACGTACAGGGGGCGGGTGAAGCTTTCTTT.

This clonotype was recorded many times. The rearrangement joins TRBV7-9 to TRBJ2-7, with D perhaps given as TRBD1 or TRBD2 (5 bases each). Trimming removed 4 bases from V and 3 bases from J, with 22 bases in between. The CDR3 is made up of 17 amino acids. Germline CDR1 SEHNR, CDR2 FQNEAQ (reference sequence). CDR3 amino acids: CASSSPGPSRGLYEQYF. The CDR3 DNA reads as TGTGCCAGCAGCTCTCCGGGACCATCAAGGGGCCTCTACGAGCAGTACTTC.

The sample holds many counts of this clonotype. V and J are TRBV10-1 and TRBJ2-7, with 8 bases fitting TRBD1. The ends lost 3 bases at V and 4 bases at J; junction bases unmatched: 8. Per germline, CDR1 WNHNN and CDR2 SYGVQD (reference sequence). This CDR3 has 15 residues. CDR3: CASSDGQGARYEQYF. CDR3 sequence (DNA): TGCGCCAGCAGTGATGGCCAGGGGGCTCGGTACGAGCAGTACTTC.